Listed below are T cell receptor beta chains from one sample, sequenced in a study of cytomegalovirus exposure and HLA in healthy donors. Produced via immunoSEQ multiplex PCR; TCRdb's table is partial and in-frame only. The top ten clones hold 6.8% of a sample with 55,000 to 75,000 clones, 65% to 75% of them seen once. Input material: PBMCs. These receptors came from a man aged 30 to 39 in good health and CMV-seropositive. CDR3s include the opening cysteine and the closing phenylalanine or tryptophan. The D gene is left open where the match is weak. A clone size is listed for some rows: how often the clone was seen (once, few, many), or a class if it is expanded.

CDR3 DNA: TGTGCCAGCAGTTTATCCCCCTTGCCGGACAGTCAAGAGACCCAGTACTTC
CDR3 protein: CASSLSPLPDSQETQYF
J gene: TRBJ2-5
D gene: NA
clone size: NA
V gene: TRBV27

CDR3 DNA: TGTGCCAGCAGCCCGGGACAGGGCCCGTACGAGCAGTACTTC
CDR3 protein: CASSPGQGPYEQYF
J gene: TRBJ2-7
D gene: TRBD1
clone size: NA
V gene: TRBV7-2

CDR3 DNA: TGTGCCAGCAGCTTACGTTCTGGGGCGGGAGAAAAACTGTTTTTT
CDR3 protein: CASSLRSGAGEKLFF
J gene: TRBJ1-4
D gene: NA
clone size: NA
V gene: TRBV7-2

CDR3 DNA: TGCGCCAGCAGCCCTCCTTCCGGGACAGGGGATGAAAAACTGTTTTTT
CDR3 protein: CASSPPSGTGDEKLFF
J gene: TRBJ1-4
D gene: TRBD1
clone size: NA
V gene: TRBV4-1

CDR3 DNA: TGTGCCAGCAGCTGGGGACAGGGCCAAGAGACCCAGTACTTC
CDR3 protein: CASSWGQGQETQYF
J gene: TRBJ2-5
D gene: TRBD1
clone size: few
V gene: TRBV7-2

CDR3 DNA: TGTGCCAGCAGCTTGGACGGTAATCCCGGTACGCAGTATTTT
CDR3 protein: CASSLDGNPGTQYF
J gene: TRBJ2-3
D gene: NA
clone size: NA
V gene: TRBV5-4

CDR3 DNA: TGCAGCGCGACAGGGTTTGGAGAGACCCAGTACTTC
CDR3 protein: CSATGFGETQYF
J gene: TRBJ2-5
D gene: TRBD1
clone size: NA
V gene: TRBV29-1

CDR3 DNA: TGTGCCAGTAGTATAGCGGGGGTTGGAGCTGAAGCTTTCTTT
CDR3 protein: CASSIAGVGAEAFF
J gene: TRBJ1-1
D gene: NA
clone size: NA
V gene: TRBV19

CDR3 DNA: TGCGCCAGCAGCTTGGTACAGGGGGCTAGCAATGAGCAGTTCTTC
CDR3 protein: CASSLVQGASNEQFF
J gene: TRBJ2-1
D gene: TRBD1
clone size: few
V gene: TRBV5-1

CDR3 DNA: TGCGCCAGCAGCCAAGGGCAGGTCCTCCCAGGGAACTCCTACGAGCAGTACTTC
CDR3 protein: CASSQGQVLPGNSYEQYF
J gene: TRBJ2-7
D gene: NA
clone size: once
V gene: TRBV4-1

CDR3 DNA: TGTGCCAACAGCTCTGGAGGGGTATACAACACTGAAGCTTTCTTT
CDR3 protein: CANSSGGVYNTEAFF
J gene: TRBJ1-1
D gene: NA
clone size: NA
V gene: TRBV5-4

CDR3 DNA: TGTGCCATCAGTGAGTCGAGGAGGGGCCTGTACCAAGAGACCCAGTACTTC
CDR3 protein: CAISESRRGLYQETQYF
J gene: TRBJ2-5
D gene: NA
clone size: NA
V gene: TRBV10-3

CDR3 DNA: TGCGCCAGCAGCCAAGAAAGGAGGGGAGCGGAGACCCAGTACTTC
CDR3 protein: CASSQERRGAETQYF
J gene: TRBJ2-5
D gene: NA
clone size: NA
V gene: TRBV4-1

CDR3 DNA: TGTGCCAGCCGGCCCGGGGGGTTATCCTACGAGCAGTACTTC
CDR3 protein: CASRPGGLSYEQYF
J gene: TRBJ2-7
D gene: TRBD2
clone size: NA
V gene: TRBV28

CDR3 DNA: TGTGCCAGCAGTTTGGTGGGACAGGGGGATAATCAGCCCCAGCATTTT
CDR3 protein: CASSLVGQGDNQPQHF
J gene: TRBJ1-5
D gene: TRBD1
clone size: NA
V gene: TRBV28

CDR3 DNA: TGTGCCAGCAGTTTTCCCAGCCTCGGGGGGGAGACCCAGTACTTC
CDR3 protein: CASSFPSLGGETQYF
J gene: TRBJ2-5
D gene: TRBD2
clone size: NA
V gene: TRBV28

CDR3 DNA: TGTGCCAGCAGCCGGGACAGGTCGGACGAGCAGTACTTC
CDR3 protein: CASSRDRSDEQYF
J gene: TRBJ2-7
D gene: TRBD1
clone size: NA
V gene: TRBV5-4

CDR3 DNA: TGTGCCAGCAGGTATGACGGGACTACAACCGGGGAGCTGTTTTTT
CDR3 protein: CASRYDGTTTGELFF
J gene: TRBJ2-2
D gene: TRBD2
clone size: NA
V gene: TRBV6-1

CDR3 DNA: TGCAGCGTTGCCGGGACAGTCCAAGAGACCCAGTACTTC
CDR3 protein: CSVAGTVQETQYF
J gene: TRBJ2-5
D gene: TRBD1
clone size: NA
V gene: TRBV29-1

CDR3 DNA: TGTGCCATCACTCGCGGAAGCGGGGATTCCTACGAGCAGTACTTC
CDR3 protein: CAITRGSGDSYEQYF
J gene: TRBJ2-7
D gene: TRBD2
clone size: NA
V gene: TRBV10-3

CDR3 DNA: TGTGCCAGCAGCTTGGGACAGGGTTACACTGAAGCTTTCTTT
CDR3 protein: CASSLGQGYTEAFF
J gene: TRBJ1-1
D gene: TRBD1
clone size: NA
V gene: TRBV9

CDR3 DNA: TGTGCCAGCAGCTTCGACAGGGGAGACTATGGCTACACCTTC
CDR3 protein: CASSFDRGDYGYTF
J gene: TRBJ1-2
D gene: TRBD1
clone size: NA
V gene: TRBV7-2

CDR3 DNA: TGTGCCAGCAGCCCCGGGACTCAAGAGACCCAGTACTTC
CDR3 protein: CASSPGTQETQYF
J gene: TRBJ2-5
D gene: NA
clone size: NA
V gene: TRBV6-1

CDR3 DNA: TGTGCCAGCAGTAGACAGGGGCGGCTTGAAAAACTGTTTTTT
CDR3 protein: CASSRQGRLEKLFF
J gene: TRBJ1-4
D gene: TRBD1
clone size: few
V gene: TRBV2

CDR3 DNA: TGTGCCAGTACCTCCGCGGGGAGGGGCTCGGGCTACACCTTC
CDR3 protein: CASTSAGRGSGYTF
J gene: TRBJ1-2
D gene: NA
clone size: once
V gene: TRBV19

CDR3 DNA: TGTGCCAGCAGCCTCATGGCCGATGAGCAGTTCTTC
CDR3 protein: CASSLMADEQFF
J gene: TRBJ2-1
D gene: NA
clone size: NA
V gene: TRBV5-6

CDR3 DNA: TGTGCCAGCAGCTTAGGCAGGGCCTCGGATGAAAAACTGTTTTTT
CDR3 protein: CASSLGRASDEKLFF
J gene: TRBJ1-4
D gene: NA
clone size: few
V gene: TRBV7-9